Following are 16 T cell receptor beta chains from one sample sequenced in a study of beta chain features in type 1 diabetes. Study-level findings and limits: Among all four CD4+ subsets, Type 1 diabetes patients had TCRB CDR3s that were moderately but significantly shorter.

Their cognate antigens are unknown. The entirety of the isolated RNA underwent reverse transcription, so expressed TCRB transcripts were sequenced. Assay used: immunoSEQ multiplex PCR; TCRdb lists only in-frame clones, some missing. The repertoire has 200,000 to 300,000 clones, around 13% of them found once; the top ten carry approximately 0.02%. Sequencing was done on a sample of naive CD4+ T cells from blood. The receptors shown here come from a man aged 25-40 years with type 1 diabetes.

J is TRBJ2-2 and V is TRBV7-9; 8 bases map to TRBD1. The CDR3 has 13 amino acids. Trimming cost V 4 bases and J 6 bases; bases outside gene matches: 1. Germline CDR1 and CDR2: SEHNR and FQNEAQ (reference sequence). CDR3 DNA: TGTGCCAGCAGCTCACAGGGGGCCGGGGAGCTGTTTTTT. Translated, it gives CASSSQGAGELFF.

The chain links TRBV18 to TRBJ2-2; 8 nucleotides align to TRBD1. CDR3 size: 15 residues. V lost 3 bases to trimming and J lost 4 bases; unmatched junction nucleotides: 4. Germline values: CDR1 KGHSH, CDR2 LQKENI. The CDR3 reads CASSPDRASTGELFF. In DNA, the CDR3 is TGTGCCAGCTCACCGGACAGGGCAAGCACCGGGGAGCTGTTTTTT.

This clone was recorded a few times. The chain recombines TRBV5-1 with TRBJ2-3; tentatively, D is TRBD2 (6 bases). Germline values: CDR1 SGHRS, CDR2 YFSETQ. The CDR3 is 16 amino acids. Trimming took off 4 bases at V and 0 bases at J, with 15 bases between the two ends. In nucleotides, the CDR3 is TGCGCCAGCAGCCCAGAAGCGGGCTATAGCACAGATACGCAGTATTTT. Encoded protein: CASSPEAGYSTDTQYF.

The chain combines TRBV11-1 with TRBJ2-7, with 7 nucleotides matching TRBD2. The junction had 5 bases not matched to a gene; V was cut back by 5 bases and J by 1 base. Germline-derived CDR1 and CDR2 are SGHAT and FQDESV (reference sequence). This CDR3 has 14 residues. The CDR3 bases are TGTGCCAGCAGCCCAGCGGGGTGGTCCTACGAGCAGTACTTC. This sequence encodes CASSPAGWSYEQYF.

Turning to this clone: The sample holds other DNA sequences that translate to the same CDR3. The V gene is TRBV18, the J gene TRBJ2-7, with TRBD1 matching 9 bases. Germline lookup yields CDR1 KGHSH and CDR2 LQKENI. The ends lost 3 bases at V and 0 bases at J; junction bases unmatched: 3. CDR3 length: 15 residues. Here the CDR3 DNA reads TGTGCCAGCTCACCTGGACAGGGGAGCTCCTACGAGCAGTACTTC. Translation: CASSPGQGSSYEQYF.

The chain has TRBV6-1 and TRBJ1-6, with 10 bases aligning to TRBD1. Trimming at V came to 4 bases and at J to 8 bases, leaving 5 bases not matched to a gene. Germline lookup yields CDR1 MNHNS and CDR2 SASEGT. The CDR3 runs to 15 residues. CDR3 region: CASSAGTGADSPLHF. The CDR3 coding sequence is TGTGCCAGCAGTGCAGGGACAGGGGCGGATTCACCCCTCCACTTT.

The chain employs TRBV9 and TRBJ2-3; TRBD1 matches 9 bases. The CDR3 length is 14 residues. The V and J ends lost 2 bases and 8 bases, in that order; junction bases with no gene match: 6. The germline gives CDR1 SGDLS, CDR2 YYNGEE. CDR3 DNA: TGTGCCAGCAGCGTCGGGACAGGGACGGTTACGCAGTATTTT. Residues: CASSVGTGTVTQYF.

This clone was counted only a few times. The genes are TRBV18 and TRBJ2-7, with a tentative D call TRBD1 (6 bases). The V and J ends lost 2 bases and 5 bases respectively, with 16 bases between them. Per germline, CDR1 KGHSH and CDR2 LQKENI. The CDR3 runs 15 residues. The DNA for the CDR3 is TGTGCCAGCTCACCAACCTTAGGGGGAGAGGACGAGCAGTACTTC. Its protein product is CASSPTLGGEDEQYF. Using reference TRBV18 and TRBJ2-7 for the parts outside the CDR3, the full variable domain is NAGVMQNPRHLVRRRGQEARLRCSPMKGHSHVYWYRQLPEEGLKFMVYLQKENIIDESGMPKERFSAEFPKEGPSILRIQQVVRGDSAAYFCASSPTLGGEDEQYFGPGTRLTVT.

Only a few counts were recorded for this clone. The chain joins TRBV6-5 to TRBJ2-1, with TRBD2 matching 8 bases. The CDR3 length is 15 residues. The germline V gene has CDR1 MNHEY and CDR2 SVGAGI. The V gene end was trimmed by 6 bases and the J gene end by 0 bases; junction bases not matched to a gene: 4. This CDR3 is CASSRGTSSYNEQFF. The CDR3 bases are TGTGCCAGCAGCCGCGGGACTAGCTCCTACAATGAGCAGTTCTTC.

This clone appeared a single time. The V call is TRBV5-6, the J call TRBJ2-7, with TRBD1 matching over 8 bases. The CDR3 runs 15 residues. CDR1 and CDR2 (germline): SGHDT, YYEEEE. V gave up 2 bases and J gave up 3 bases; unmatched junction bases: 7. This chain's CDR3 is CASSLWTGTDYEQYF. The CDR3 DNA follows: TGTGCCAGCAGCTTATGGACAGGGACTGACTACGAGCAGTACTTC.

The chain joins TRBV30 to TRBJ1-2, with D hard to call. CDR1 GTSNPN and CDR2 SVGIG come from the germline V gene (reference sequence). This CDR3 is 12 amino acids long. V was clipped by 2 bases and J by 4 bases, with 8 bases between them. The CDR3 DNA sequence: TGTGCCTGGAGTTTTTCCGGCTATGGCTACACCTTC. Amino acid sequence: CAWSFSGYGYTF.

The rearrangement joins TRBV30 to TRBJ2-3, with 11 bases lining up with TRBD2. This CDR3 is 16 amino acids long. Unmatched junction bases numbered 6, after V lost 3 bases and J lost 1 base. Germline lookup yields CDR1 GTSNPN and CDR2 SVGIG (reference sequence). The CDR3 DNA reads TGTGCCTGGAGAATAGCGGGAGGGAGTCGCACAGATACGCAGTATTTT. Translating gives CAWRIAGGSRTDTQYF.

V gene TRBV18 combines with J gene TRBJ2-2, with D tentatively TRBD1 (5 bases). Germline V CDR1 and CDR2: KGHSH, LQKENI. Between the trimmed V and J ends, which lost 2 bases and 2 bases, there was a span of 9 bases. The CDR3 has 15 amino acids. For the CDR3, the DNA is TGTGCCAGCTCACCAACAGGACAAAACACCGGGGAGCTGTTTTTT. Protein product: CASSPTGQNTGELFF.

This clone has more than one count but fewer than ten. The chain has TRBV30 and TRBJ2-1; D perhaps matches TRBD1 (5 bases). Germline CDR1 reads GTSNPN; CDR2 reads SVGIG (reference sequence). V shed 2 bases and J shed 0 bases, with 8 bases lying between them. The CDR3 has 14 residues. CDR3 loop: CAWSRQTSYNEQFF. The CDR3 DNA is TGTGCCTGGAGTAGACAGACCTCCTACAATGAGCAGTTCTTC.

The V call is TRBV27, the J call TRBJ1-1; the D gene is possibly TRBD1 (5 bases). Trimming pared 0 bases from V and 0 bases from J, leaving 11 bases between. This CDR3 has 16 residues. Germline V CDR1 and CDR2: MNHEY, SMNVEV (reference sequence). The CDR3 DNA is TGTGCCAGCAGTTTATCGACGGTAGGGGTGAACACTGAAGCTTTCTTT. Translated: CASSLSTVGVNTEAFF.

The table lists this clone with a few counts. The V gene is TRBV7-2, the J gene TRBJ2-3, with 8 bases that match TRBD2. The CDR3 covers 16 residues. The trim removed 5 bases at V and 5 bases at J, leaving 12 bases unmatched. In germline, CDR1 is SGHTA, CDR2 FQGNSA. The DNA for the CDR3 is TGTGCCAGCAGCCCAAACCACGGGGGGGATGGAGATACGCAGTATTTT. It specifies CASSPNHGGDGDTQYF.